The clone carrying this T cell receptor beta chain appeared a few times. Antigen specificity is unknown. Investigators isolated RNA and reverse transcribed it into cDNA to act as the sequencing template. The protocol was immunoSEQ multiplex PCR, while the TCRdb copy is restricted to in-frame clones and leaves out a portion. The repertoire holds under 250,000 clones, with approximately 60% as singletons. The authors sorted CD4+ and CD8+ T cells from PBMCs. Germline CDR1 SGHAT, CDR2 FQNNGV. Trimming shortened V by 10 bases and J by 5 bases, and 11 bases separated the two germline ends. This CDR3 is 12 amino acids long. This sample stems from a study of CD8+ T cells in alopecia areata. Study-level findings and limits: Normal scalp showed lower clonality than lesional scalp, especially alopecia totalis/universalis. Possibly as an HLA-related effect, TCR sharing across patients appeared less clear than in mice.

Sequenced: CD8+ T cells sorted from blood. This receptor was taken from a human donor in good health. The chain combines TRBV11-2 with TRBJ2-2, with no clear D. DNA of the CDR3: TGTGCCACCCCAGTACGGACCGGGGAGCTGTTTTTT. As protein: CATPVRTGELFF.